These T cell receptor beta chains were read from a single sample in a study of blood T cells in healthy people across ages. Each CDR3 protein is one row after TCRdb ran MiXCR on the 5' RACE reads. The data hold roughly 2 million distinct CDR3 sequences, with around half observed a single time. The sequencing input was blood. Receptors originate from a woman between 40 and 55 years old in good health. Each CDR3 is given with its conserved first and last residue. Each record gives: clone size, V gene, D gene, J gene, CDR3 DNA, CDR3 protein. The D gene is left open where the match is weak. Size values are once, few and many counts, or a class for expanded clones, and some rows have none.

>few|TRBV29-1|TRBD2|TRBJ2-3
TGCAGCGTGACTGGACTAGCGGGGGCTAGCACAGATACGCAGTATTTT
CSVTGLAGASTDTQYF
>few|TRBV5-1|NA|TRBJ1-2
TGCGCCAGCAGCCTACTCGGGACTGACTATGGCTACACCTTC
CASSLLGTDYGYTF
>NA|TRBV5-5|NA|TRBJ2-5
TGTGCCAGCAGCCCGGTCAGAGATTCAGAGACCCAGTACTTC
CASSPVRDSETQYF
>NA|TRBV29-1|NA|TRBJ1-1
TGCAGCGTAGGCGGTACCTTGGGAAACACTGAAGCTTTCTTT
CSVGGTLGNTEAFF
>NA|TRBV7-2|NA|TRBJ2-3
TGTGCCAGCAGCATAAGGACGGGGCGCACAGATACGCAGTATTTT
CASSIRTGRTDTQYF
>NA|TRBV4-2|TRBD2|TRBJ2-1
TGTGCCAGCAGCCATCAAGCGGGGGTCCCCACCGATGAGCAGTTCTTC
CASSHQAGVPTDEQFF
>few|TRBV29-1|NA|TRBJ1-4
TGCAGCGTTGTGGAGGGGAGGGAAAAACTGTTTTTT
CSVVEGREKLFF
>NA|TRBV2|TRBD2|TRBJ2-3
TGTGCCAGCACGCGGGGGACTAGAACCACAGATACGCAGTATTTT
CASTRGTRTTDTQYF
>NA|TRBV20-1|TRBD2|TRBJ2-3
TGCAGTGCTAGACCGAGCCTAAGCGGGGGCACAGATACGCAGTATTTT
CSARPSLSGGTDTQYF
>NA|TRBV28|TRBD1|TRBJ2-5
TGTGCCAGCAGAAACCGGGACAGACTGAAAGAGACCCAGTACTTC
CASRNRDRLKETQYF